The source of this TCR beta chain is a study of cytomegalovirus exposure and HLA in healthy donors. General study points: Among TCR beta chains, those listed as cytomegalovirus-associated numbered roughly 150. Across donors, most TCRs were seen rarely, yet some public ones were widespread. As was reported, the HLA-A and HLA-B alleles of most subjects were accurately predicted from TCR beta sequences.

Use of 60 Vbeta and 13 Jbeta primers characterized the PCR. Sequenced by immunoSEQ multiplex PCR; TCRdb stores in-frame clones only, minus some. The sample has over 45,000 clones, approximately 80% seen once. Points on this clone: The antigen remains unidentified.

CDR1 and CDR2 from the germline V gene are SEHNR and FQNEAQ (reference sequence). V shed 0 bases and J shed 2 bases, with 11 bases lying between them. This CDR3 region has 15 residues. This receptor was taken from a man aged 25 to 40 in good health and CMV-seronegative. The genes are TRBV7-9 and TRBJ2-7, with a tentative D call TRBD1 (6 bases). Material: PBMCs. This CDR3 is CASSLAAGVPYEQYF. CDR3 nucleotides: TGTGCCAGCAGCTTAGCGGCAGGGGTACCCTACGAGCAGTACTTC.